One and the same sample provided the 32 T cell receptor beta chains below, sequenced in a study of early T cells in non-severe SARS-CoV-2 infection. TCRdb passed the 5' RACE reads through MiXCR, listing each CDR3 protein once. The table includes 86,000 or so distinct CDR3 sequences, around 6% detected once. Sequenced input: whole blood. The receptors stem from an adult who was a healthcare worker with PCR-confirmed SARS-CoV-2 infection or an uninfected control (not recorded which).

This clonotype was observed at least ten times. The CDR3 sequence: CSVERDGSYEQYF. As DNA, the CDR3 is TGCAGCGTTGAACGGGACGGCTCCTACGAGCAGTACTTC. This rearrangement joins TRBV29-1 to TRBJ2-7, with D possibly called TRBD1 or TRBD2 (5 bases each). CDR3 length: 13 residues. V lost 2 bases, J lost 0 bases, and 8 bases lay in between. Looked up from germline, CDR1 is SQVTM and CDR2 is ANQGSEA.

This clonotype has a count of ten or more. The chain has TRBV7-6 and TRBJ2-1; TRBD2 aligns across 8 bases. Trimming at V came to 0 bases and at J to 6 bases, leaving 7 bases not matched to a gene. Germline V gene sequence: CDR1 SGHVS, CDR2 FNYEAQ. CDR3 size: 16 residues. The DNA for the CDR3 is TGTGCCAGCAGCTTAGCTGAGGCTAGCGGGTTCAATGAGCAGTTCTTC. Amino acids: CASSLAEASGFNEQFF. The variable domain in full, with the rest retrieved from reference TRBV7-6 and TRBJ2-1, is GAGVSQSPRYKVTKRGQDVALRCDPISGHVSLYWYRQALGQGPEFLTYFNYEAQQDKSGLPNDRFSAERPEGSISTLTIQRTEQRDSAMYRCASSLAEASGFNEQFFGPGTRLTVL.

This clonotype has only a few counts. The rearrangement joins TRBV14 to TRBJ2-2; 9 positions match TRBD2. The CDR3 is 18 residues long. Germline V gene sequence: CDR1 SGHDN, CDR2 FVKESK. V was clipped by 1 base and J by 4 bases; unmatched bases: 10. DNA of the CDR3: TGTGCCAGCAGCCAAGTCCCTAGCGGGGCCTGGGGCACCGGGGAGCTGTTTTTT. Protein: CASSQVPSGAWGTGELFF.

This clonotype was counted between two and nine times. This could be a read error, since a much larger clone is one nucleotide away. CDR3 DNA: TGTGCCAGCAGCTCAGGGTGGCTGAAGTACTTC. Translation gives CASSSGWLKYF. This sequence joins TRBV7-8 and TRBJ2-7; D may be TRBD1 (5 bases). The CDR3 runs 11 residues. Germline V gene lookup returns CDR1 SGHVS and CDR2 FQNEAQ. Trimming cost V 4 bases and J 11 bases, with 12 bases left between them.

This clonotype appeared many times. The chain joins TRBV5-1 to TRBJ2-3; 9 bases are shared with TRBD2. Germline CDR1 SGHRS, CDR2 YFSETQ. The length of the CDR3 is 16 residues. With 3 bases clipped from V and 5 bases from J, the junction kept 10 bases outside the gene matches. The CDR3: CASSSLAGGRRDTQYF. CDR3 DNA: TGCGCCAGCAGCTCCCTCGCGGGGGGGAGGAGAGATACGCAGTATTTT.

This clonotype came up a few times. This chain uses TRBV4-3 with TRBJ2-3; D is uncertain. Germline values: CDR1 LGHNA, CDR2 YSLEER. The CDR3 length is 14 residues. V lost 4 bases to trimming and J lost 0 bases, with 8 bases between them. CDR3 amino acids: CASSPSTSTDTQYF. The CDR3 nucleotides are TGCGCCAGCAGCCCGTCGACTAGCACAGATACGCAGTATTTT.

This clonotype was seen a few times. V gene TRBV9 combines with J gene TRBJ2-3, with 9 bases fitting TRBD2. CDR3 length equals 16 residues. Germline V gives CDR1 SGDLS, CDR2 YYNGEE. V gave up 0 bases and J gave up 5 bases; unmatched junction bases: 7. Here the CDR3 DNA reads TGTGCCAGCAGCGTAGATAGCGGGGGCGTGCGAGATACGCAGTATTTT. Protein: CASSVDSGGVRDTQYF. Based on the CDR3 plus reference TRBV9 and TRBJ2-3, the full variable domain is DSGVTQTPKHLITATGQRVTLRCSPRSGDLSVYWYQQSLDQGLQFLIQYYNGEERAKGNILERFSAQQFPDLHSELNLSSLELGDSALYFCASSVDSGGVRDTQYFGPGTRLTVL.

This clonotype was detected a few times. In DNA form, the CDR3 reads TGTGCCATCAGTCCGGGACTAAGCACAGATACGCAGTATTTT. The encoded protein is CAISPGLSTDTQYF. This sequence joins TRBV10-3 and TRBJ2-3; 7 bases are shared with TRBD2. Germline assignment: CDR1 ENHRY and CDR2 SYGVKD. V lost 5 bases to trimming and J lost 0 bases; unmatched junction nucleotides: 2. This CDR3 is built from 14 residues.

The rearrangement uses TRBV5-5 and TRBJ2-7; 11 bases line up with TRBD2. Germline CDR1 SGHKS, CDR2 YYEKEE (reference sequence). V lost 3 bases to trimming and J lost 4 bases; unmatched junction nucleotides: 3. The CDR3 extends over 14 amino acids. The CDR3 nucleotides read TGTGCCAGCAGCTCACGACTAGCGGGGTACGAGCAGTACTTC. Amino acids: CASSSRLAGYEQYF.

The chain couples TRBV18 to TRBJ2-7; possible D gene TRBD2, 6 bases. The germline V and J ends were trimmed by 1 base and 0 bases, with 13 bases remaining between them. The CDR3 runs to 16 residues. Per the germline V gene, CDR1 is KGHSH and CDR2 is LQKENI. The CDR3 sequence: CASSPRPGVSSYEQYF. In nucleotides, the CDR3 is TGTGCCAGCTCACCACGTCCGGGAGTGAGCTCCTACGAGCAGTACTTC.

The chain links TRBV7-2 to TRBJ2-1; D ambiguous. V lost 5 bases and J lost 0, with 17 bases in between. Germline CDR1 reads SGHTA; CDR2 reads FQGNSA. The CDR3 runs 17 residues. In nucleotides, the CDR3 is TGTGCCAGCAGCCTGGATTCGCAGACGAGCTCCTACAATGAGCAGTTCTTC. It encodes CASSLDSQTSSYNEQFF.

Ten or more counts support this clonotype. V usage is TRBV20-1 and J usage is TRBJ1-6, with TRBD1 matching 10 bases. V lost 1 base, J lost 10 bases, and 7 bases stayed unmatched. CDR1 is DFQATT, CDR2 SNEGSKA, per germline (reference sequence). The CDR3 contains 15 residues. CDR3 DNA sequence: TGCAGTGCTAGAGGAACCGGGACAGGGGACTCACCCCTCCACTTT. Translation gives CSARGTGTGDSPLHF.

This clonotype has at least ten counts. This chain connects TRBV5-6 to TRBJ1-5; D unresolved. Trimming left V 1 base short and J 5 bases short, with 13 bases between. The CDR3 is made up of 15 amino acids. Germline CDR1 and CDR2: SGHDT and YYEEEE. CDR3 DNA sequence: TGTGCCAGCAGCTTGTCCGGCTGGTCACATCAGCCCCAGCATTTT. Translated, it gives CASSLSGWSHQPQHF. The full variable domain, in which reference TRBV5-6 and TRBJ1-5 provide the parts outside the CDR3, is DAGVTQSPTHLIKTRGQQVTLRCSPKSGHDTVSWYQQALGQGPQFIFQYYEEEERQRGNFPDRFSGHQFPNYSSELNVNALLLGDSALYLCASSLSGWSHQPQHFGDGTRLSIL.

The J gene is TRBJ2-7, the V gene TRBV5-1; D is perhaps TRBD1 (5 bases). Germline CDR1 reads SGHRS; CDR2 reads YFSETQ. This CDR3 is built from 14 residues. Trimming took 1 base from V and 5 from J, leaving 13 bases between them. The CDR3 spells CASSLLGEYHEQYF. The CDR3 DNA follows: TGCGCCAGCAGCTTGTTAGGGGAATACCACGAGCAGTACTTC.

The table lists this clonotype with many counts. V usage is TRBV10-1 and J usage is TRBJ2-5; D might be TRBD1 or TRBD2, each matching 6 bases. Per germline, CDR1 WNHNN and CDR2 SYGVQD (reference sequence). CDR3 length: 16 residues. V was pared by 2 bases and J by 5 bases, with 18 bases between. The CDR3 DNA reads as TGCGCCAGCAGTGAGATCTCGGGGGCTCATACGGAGACCCAGTACTTC. Translated: CASSEISGAHTETQYF.

The rearrangement uses TRBV19 and TRBJ2-7, with 8 positions matching TRBD2. This CDR3 is 14 amino acids long. The germline V gene has CDR1 LNHDA and CDR2 SQIVND (reference sequence). After removal of 10 bases from V and 5 bases from J, the junction contained 13 bases not matched to a gene. The CDR3 reads CATRGSGIYDEQYF. Here the CDR3 DNA reads TGTGCCACCAGAGGTAGCGGGATTTACGACGAGCAGTACTTC.

This clonotype was seen more than once but under ten times. This chain joins TRBV5-4 and TRBJ2-7; possible D gene TRBD1, 5 bases. Trimming took 5 bases from V and 0 from J, leaving 9 bases between them. The CDR3 covers 13 residues. In germline, CDR1 is SGHNT, CDR2 YYREEE (reference sequence). CDR3 coding DNA: TGTGCCAGCAGTAGACAGAGCTCCTACGAGCAGTACTTC. Amino acid sequence: CASSRQSSYEQYF.

This clonotype was seen only a few times. The CDR3 coding sequence is TGTGCCAGCAGCATAACGGGACAGGGGGGCTACGAGCAGTACTTC. Its translation is CASSITGQGGYEQYF. The chain employs TRBV7-2 and TRBJ2-7; TRBD1 aligns across 11 bases. There are 15 residues in the CDR3. Trimming took 5 bases from V and 3 from J; bases not matched to a gene: 6. From germline, CDR1 is SGHTA and CDR2 FQGNSA.

The CDR3 loop reads CASSLGGGPSTDTQYF. As DNA, the CDR3 is TGTGCCAGCAGCTTGGGTGGCGGGCCTAGCACAGATACGCAGTATTTT. V gene TRBV5-4 combines with J gene TRBJ2-3; D is possibly TRBD2 (5 bases). Trimming took 0 bases from V and 0 from J, leaving 11 bases between them. The germline V gene encodes CDR1 SGHNT and CDR2 YYREEE (reference sequence). The CDR3 covers 16 residues.

There are a few counts of this clonotype. The rearrangement links TRBV28 to TRBJ1-1, with 9 bases that match TRBD1. CDR1 and CDR2 from the germline V gene are MDHEN and SYDVKM. V was pared by 8 bases and J by 4 bases, with 11 bases of the junction left unmatched. This CDR3 contains 15 residues. The CDR3 DNA is TGTGCCAGCCACAGGGACAGGGACATTGTCACTGAAGCTTTCTTT. It yields the protein CASHRDRDIVTEAFF.

This clonotype was picked up a small number of times. The chain employs TRBV7-2 and TRBJ2-1; D might be TRBD2 (5 bases). The CDR3 consists of 13 residues. V shed 5 bases and J shed 10 bases, with 15 bases lying between them. The V gene's germline CDR1 is SGHTA and CDR2 FQGNSA. Here the CDR3 reads CASSMDFSREQFF. In nucleotides, the CDR3 is TGTGCCAGCAGCATGGACTTCAGCAGGGAGCAGTTCTTC. Supplemented by reference TRBV7-2 and TRBJ2-1, the full variable domain reads GAGVSQSPSNKVTEKGKDVELRCDPISGHTALYWYRQSLGQGLEFLIYFQGNSAPDKSGLPSDRFSAERTGGSVSTLTIQRTQQEDSAVYLCASSMDFSREQFFGPGTRLTVL.

This clonotype was detected ten times or more. The chain links TRBV12-3 or TRBV12-4 to TRBJ1-1, with D tentatively TRBD1 (6 bases). V was trimmed by 6 bases and J by 1 base, leaving 12 bases between them. The CDR3 contains 14 residues. Here the CDR3 DNA reads TGTGCCAGCAGAGGTCTACAGGGGAACACTGAAGCTTTCTTT. Protein product: CASRGLQGNTEAFF.

This clonotype has at least ten counts. The chain links TRBV7-2 to TRBJ1-2; tentative D call: TRBD1 (6 bases). CDR3 length: 15 amino acids. V lost 5 bases and J lost 4, with 17 bases in between. From germline, CDR1 is SGHTA and CDR2 FQGNSA. The CDR3 sequence: CASSATAGTLYGYTF. The CDR3 DNA follows: TGTGCCAGCAGCGCCACTGCCGGGACACTCTATGGCTACACCTTC.

This clonotype was observed a handful of times. The chain employs TRBV5-5 and TRBJ1-1; D gene ambiguous. Germline-derived CDR1 and CDR2 are SGHKS and YYEKEE (reference sequence). CDR3 size: 15 residues. The V end was cut by 1 base, the J end by 2 bases, with 12 bases between. This CDR3 is CASSLSGSFNTEAFF. The CDR3 DNA sequence: TGTGCCAGCAGCTTGAGTGGCAGCTTTAACACTGAAGCTTTCTTT.

A few counts support this clonotype. The chain links TRBV20-1 to TRBJ2-1, with 7 positions matching TRBD1. Germline V gene sequence: CDR1 DFQATT, CDR2 SNEGSKA (reference sequence). V lost 1 base and J lost 8; bases outside the gene matches: 2. The CDR3 has 12 residues. CDR3 amino acids: CSARGGGDEQFF. CDR3 coding DNA: TGCAGTGCTAGAGGAGGGGGCGATGAGCAGTTCTTC.

This clonotype was recorded at least ten times. This chain joins TRBV10-2 and TRBJ2-7, with a possible D match to TRBD1 (6 bases). Germline V gives CDR1 WSHSY, CDR2 SAAADI. Trimming left V 0 bases short and J 0 bases short, with 12 bases between. The CDR3 loop spans 16 amino acids. In DNA form, the CDR3 reads TGCGCCAGCAGTGAGTCGGACAGATTAGACTCCTACGAGCAGTACTTC. Translating gives CASSESDRLDSYEQYF.

The chain has TRBV5-1 and TRBJ2-3; 7 bases align to TRBD1. Germline V gives CDR1 SGHRS, CDR2 YFSETQ. V shed 0 bases, J shed 0 bases, and the junction held 4 bases outside the gene matches. The CDR3 is made up of 16 amino acids. CDR3 in DNA: TGCGCCAGCAGCTTGGGGAACAGGGGCAGCACAGATACGCAGTATTTT. Amino acid sequence: CASSLGNRGSTDTQYF.

This clonotype appeared many times. The chain couples TRBV7-2 to TRBJ2-1, with 11 bases identical to TRBD2. Unmatched junction bases numbered 8, after V lost 5 bases and J lost 5 bases. The CDR3 has 16 amino acids. Germline-derived CDR1 and CDR2 are SGHTA and FQGNSA. CDR3 loop: CASSKTSGIEDNEQFF. CDR3 bases: TGTGCCAGCAGCAAGACTAGCGGGATTGAGGACAATGAGCAGTTCTTC.

This clonotype was found many times. The chain uses TRBV29-1 and TRBJ2-1; 7 nucleotides match TRBD1. V shed 4 bases, J shed 0 bases, and the junction held 6 bases outside the gene matches. The CDR3 is 15 residues long. From germline, CDR1 is SQVTM and CDR2 ANQGSEA. CDR3 coding DNA: TGCAGCGTTGGAAGCGCAGGGGGCTCCTACAATGAGCAGTTCTTC. Translation: CSVGSAGGSYNEQFF.

This clonotype has ten or more counts. The V and J genes are TRBV29-1 and TRBJ2-1; the D gene is possibly TRBD2 (6 bases). V was shortened by 1 base and J by 6 bases, with 16 bases between the two germline ends. The CDR3 is 15 residues long. CDR1 is SQVTM and CDR2 is ANQGSEA in the germline V gene. Written as DNA, the CDR3 is TGCAGCGTTGAAGTTTGGGGGGAGAGCGTCAATGAGCAGTTCTTC. Protein sequence: CSVEVWGESVNEQFF.

This clonotype turned up a few times. The chain recombines TRBV28 with TRBJ1-6, with D perhaps TRBD1 (5 bases). The V end was cut by 7 bases, the J end by 14 bases, with 21 bases between. Germline values: CDR1 MDHEN, CDR2 SYDVKM. The CDR3 totals 14 residues. As DNA, the CDR3 is TGTGCCAGCAACCGGGGGGACGGCCGTGGGGCCCTCCACTTT. It encodes CASNRGDGRGALHF.

This clonotype has at least ten counts. This sequence joins TRBV5-4 and TRBJ1-3, with D perhaps TRBD1 (5 bases). Germline V CDR1 and CDR2: SGHNT, YYREEE (reference sequence). Trimming removed 4 bases from V and 0 bases from J, with 14 bases in between. CDR3 length equals 16 residues. This chain's CDR3 is CASSKGTASSGNTIYF. CDR3 sequence (DNA): TGTGCCAGCAGCAAAGGGACTGCCAGCTCTGGAAACACCATATATTTT.